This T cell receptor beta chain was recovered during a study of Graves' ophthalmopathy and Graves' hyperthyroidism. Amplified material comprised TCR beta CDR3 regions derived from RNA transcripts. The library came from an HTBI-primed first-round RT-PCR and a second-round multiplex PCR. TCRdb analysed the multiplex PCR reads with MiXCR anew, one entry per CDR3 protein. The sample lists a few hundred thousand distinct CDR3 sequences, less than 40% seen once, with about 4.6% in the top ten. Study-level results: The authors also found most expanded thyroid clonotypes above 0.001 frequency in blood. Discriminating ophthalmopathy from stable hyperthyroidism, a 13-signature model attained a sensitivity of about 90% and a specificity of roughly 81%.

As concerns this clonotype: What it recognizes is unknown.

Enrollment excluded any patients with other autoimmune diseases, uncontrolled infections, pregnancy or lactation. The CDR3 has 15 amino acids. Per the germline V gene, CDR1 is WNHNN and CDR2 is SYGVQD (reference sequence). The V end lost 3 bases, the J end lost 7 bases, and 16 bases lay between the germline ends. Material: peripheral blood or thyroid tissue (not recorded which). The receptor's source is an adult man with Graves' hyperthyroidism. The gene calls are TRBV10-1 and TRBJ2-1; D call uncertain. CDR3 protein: CASSDTDKLGNEQFF. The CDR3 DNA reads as TGCGCCAGCAGTGATACCGACAAACTGGGGAATGAGCAGTTCTTC.